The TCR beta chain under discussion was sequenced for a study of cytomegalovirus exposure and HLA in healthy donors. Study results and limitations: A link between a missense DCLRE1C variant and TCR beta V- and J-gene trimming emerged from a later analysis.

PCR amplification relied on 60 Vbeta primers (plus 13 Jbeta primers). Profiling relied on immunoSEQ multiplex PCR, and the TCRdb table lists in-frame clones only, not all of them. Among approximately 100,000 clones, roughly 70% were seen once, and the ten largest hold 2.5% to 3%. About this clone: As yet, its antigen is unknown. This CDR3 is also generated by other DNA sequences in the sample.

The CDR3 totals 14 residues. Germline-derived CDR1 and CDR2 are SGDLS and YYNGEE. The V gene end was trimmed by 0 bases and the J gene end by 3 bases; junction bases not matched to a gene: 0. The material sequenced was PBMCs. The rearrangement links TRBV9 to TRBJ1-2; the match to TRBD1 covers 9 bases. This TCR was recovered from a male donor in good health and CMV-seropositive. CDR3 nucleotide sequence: TGTGCCAGCAGCGTAGGACAGGGGGACTATGGCTACACCTTC. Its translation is CASSVGQGDYGYTF. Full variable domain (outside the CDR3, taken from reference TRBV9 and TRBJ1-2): DSGVTQTPKHLITATGQRVTLRCSPRSGDLSVYWYQQSLDQGLQFLIQYYNGEERAKGNILERFSAQQFPDLHSELNLSSLELGDSALYFCASSVGQGDYGYTFGSGTRLTVV.